One sample yielded the 14 T cell receptor beta chains listed below, sequenced in a study of T cells in Graves' hyperthyroidism and ophthalmopathy. Amplification yielded TCR beta CDR3 regions, with RNA transcripts as the source. The TCR CDR3 was amplified in a first-round RT-PCR using the HTBI primer set. TCRdb reanalysed the multiplex PCR reads using MiXCR and keeps one entry per CDR3 protein. Here the sample spans under 600,000 distinct CDR3 sequences, approximately 15% being singletons. The sequencing sample was made of blood. The receptors were gathered from a woman between 40 and 50 years old with Graves' ophthalmopathy.

This clonotype has only a few counts. This chain uses TRBV5-6 with TRBJ1-2; 7 bases align to TRBD1. The J segment lost 7 bases and the V segment lost 2 bases, leaving 8 bases of the junction unmatched. Germline V gene lookup returns CDR1 SGHDT and CDR2 YYEEEE. The CDR3 consists of 14 residues. The CDR3 DNA reads TGTGCCAGCAGCTTCGATGACAGGGAGGCTGGCTACACCTTC. Translation gives CASSFDDREAGYTF.

V is TRBV19 and J is TRBJ2-2; 12 nucleotides line up with TRBD2. Germline trimming cut 10 bases from V and 4 bases from J; bases unmatched to any gene: 7. Germline lookup yields CDR1 LNHDA and CDR2 SQIVND (reference sequence). The CDR3 has 15 residues. CDR3 in DNA: TGTGCCACTCGTACACTAGCGGGAGGCACCGGGGAGCTGTTTTTT. Protein sequence: CATRTLAGGTGELFF.

This clonotype was seen ten or more times. The chain joins TRBV5-8 to TRBJ1-5, with D perhaps matching TRBD1 (6 bases). Germline V gene sequence: CDR1 SGHTS, CDR2 YDEGEE. The CDR3 extends over 13 amino acids. V lost 7 bases to trimming and J lost 5 bases, with 13 bases between them. As DNA, the CDR3 is TGTGCCAGCGGGCCTTACAGGGATCAGCCCCAGCATTTT. Its translation is CASGPYRDQPQHF.

The chain employs TRBV3-1 and TRBJ2-1, with 8 bases lining up with TRBD1. Germline-derived CDR1 and CDR2 are LGHDT and YNNKEL (reference sequence). CDR3 length equals 14 residues. Trimming cost V 2 bases and J 6 bases; bases outside gene matches: 3. In DNA, the CDR3 is TGTGCCAGCAGCCAACAGGGGGCCATCAATGAGCAGTTCTTC. This translates into CASSQQGAINEQFF.

This clonotype has only a few counts. The chain uses TRBV9 and TRBJ2-3; 7 bases match TRBD2. The germline gives CDR1 SGDLS, CDR2 YYNGEE. CDR3 length: 14 amino acids. The J segment lost 2 bases and the V segment lost 4 bases, leaving 4 bases of the junction unmatched. The CDR3 reads CASSTSEDTDTQYF. In DNA form, the CDR3 reads TGTGCCAGCAGCACTAGCGAGGACACAGATACGCAGTATTTT. The full variable domain, its missing parts supplied by reference TRBV9 and TRBJ2-3, is DSGVTQTPKHLITATGQRVTLRCSPRSGDLSVYWYQQSLDQGLQFLIQYYNGEERAKGNILERFSAQQFPDLHSELNLSSLELGDSALYFCASSTSEDTDTQYFGPGTRLTVL.

The CDR3 here is CSATFRSSYEQYF. The CDR3 bases are TGCAGTGCTACCTTCAGGAGCTCCTACGAGCAGTACTTC. This chain links TRBV20-1 with TRBJ2-7; D ambiguous. The germline V gene encodes CDR1 DFQATT and CDR2 SNEGSKA (reference sequence). This CDR3 has 13 residues. The ends were cut back, 4 bases at V and 0 bases at J, with 10 bases in the middle.

The V gene is TRBV7-9, the J gene TRBJ2-1; D ambiguous. V dropped 4 bases and J dropped 10 bases, with 14 bases sitting between them. The germline V gene has CDR1 SEHNR and CDR2 FQNEAQ (reference sequence). The CDR3 runs to 13 residues. CDR3: CASSSHNYGEQFF. CDR3 in DNA: TGTGCCAGCAGCTCCCACAATTACGGGGAGCAGTTCTTC.

The gene calls are TRBV20-1 and TRBJ2-7, with 15 bases lining up with TRBD2. V trimming: 3 bases; J trimming: 4 bases; junction bases outside the gene matches: 4. Germline CDR1 reads DFQATT; CDR2 reads SNEGSKA (reference sequence). CDR3 size: 15 residues. CDR3 sequence: CSARGGLAGGYEQYF. Here the CDR3 DNA reads TGCAGTGCTAGGGGGGGACTAGCGGGAGGTTACGAGCAGTACTTC.

This clonotype was picked up a small number of times. The chain is built from TRBV5-1 and TRBJ1-6; D may be TRBD1 (6 bases). From germline, CDR1 is SGHRS and CDR2 YFSETQ. CDR3 length equals 17 residues. Trimming cost V 4 bases and J 0 bases, with 14 bases left between them. This CDR3 is CASSDGQLSSYNSPLHF. For the CDR3, the DNA is TGCGCCAGCAGCGATGGACAGTTGAGCTCCTATAATTCACCCCTCCACTTT. The full variable domain, rest sourced from reference TRBV5-1 and TRBJ1-6, is KAGVTQTPRYLIKTRGQQVTLSCSPISGHRSVSWYQQTPGQGLQFLFEYFSETQRNKGNFPGRFSGRQFSNSRSEMNVSTLELGDSALYLCASSDGQLSSYNSPLHFGNGTRLTVT.

This clonotype was seen ten or more times. The CDR3 bases are TGTGCCAGCAGGCATCGGGACATGAACACCGGGGAGCTGTTTTTT. Translated: CASRHRDMNTGELFF. The rearrangement joins TRBV12-3 or TRBV12-4 to TRBJ2-2, with a possible D match to TRBD1 (6 bases). Trimming removed 6 bases from V and 1 base from J, with 12 bases in between. This CDR3 contains 15 residues.

The V and J genes are TRBV24-1 and TRBJ2-1; 11 bases line up with TRBD1. CDR3 length: 15 residues. In germline, CDR1 is KGHDR, CDR2 SFDVKD. Trimming took 5 bases from V and 9 from J; bases not matched to a gene: 8. The chain's CDR3 is CATSAEDRGLSEQFF. In DNA form, the CDR3 reads TGTGCCACCAGTGCGGAGGACAGGGGGCTGAGTGAGCAGTTCTTC.

This clonotype was counted ten times or more. This chain joins TRBV30 and TRBJ1-1; 7 nucleotides line up with TRBD1. Germline trimming cut 4 bases from V and 2 bases from J; bases unmatched to any gene: 10. This CDR3 comprises 15 residues. The germline gives CDR1 GTSNPN, CDR2 SVGIG (reference sequence). The CDR3 is CAWTLSGTANTEAFF. The CDR3 nucleotides read TGTGCCTGGACACTCTCCGGGACAGCAAACACTGAAGCTTTCTTT.

This clonotype has a count of ten or more. The gene calls are TRBV12-3 or TRBV12-4 and TRBJ2-7; maybe TRBD1 (6 bases). CDR3 length: 15 amino acids. The V end was cut by 4 bases, the J end by 5 bases, with 18 bases between. The CDR3 sequence: CASSSTGPRMNEQYF. As DNA, the CDR3 is TGTGCCAGCAGTTCTACAGGGCCGCGGATGAACGAGCAGTACTTC.

The chain uses TRBV18 and TRBJ2-5, with 14 nucleotides matching TRBD2. The CDR3 is made up of 16 amino acids. Germline V gives CDR1 KGHSH, CDR2 LQKENI. Germline trimming cut 6 bases from V and 4 bases from J; bases unmatched to any gene: 7. CDR3 region: CASSLGLAGGSETQYF. Here the CDR3 DNA reads TGTGCCAGCTCGTTAGGACTAGCGGGAGGATCAGAGACCCAGTACTTC.